These 22 T cell receptor beta chains were sequenced from one sample in a study of T-cell reconstitution after alpha-beta-depleted transplantation in children. TCRbeta library construction was performed incorporating unique molecular identifiers. TCRdb reprocessed the PCR reads via MiXCR and lists one record per CDR3 protein. This table has a few hundred thousand distinct CDR3 sequences, around two fifths appearing once. This specimen was PBMCs, taken before TCRalphabeta/CD19-depleted stem cell transplant. Every receptor here comes from a girl aged 2 to 9 with aplastic anemia, due to receive a stem cell transplant.

The rearrangement links TRBV4-3 to TRBJ2-7; 10 positions match TRBD1. J gave up 6 bases and V 4 bases, and 9 bases lay outside the gene matches. The V gene's germline CDR1 is LGHNA and CDR2 YSLEER. This CDR3 is 15 amino acids long. The CDR3 spells CASSPHPGQGTEQYF. The CDR3, as DNA: TGCGCCAGCAGCCCCCACCCGGGACAGGGGACCGAGCAGTACTTC.

V gene TRBV10-3 combines with J gene TRBJ2-1, with TRBD2 matching over 9 bases. The trim removed 7 bases at V and 0 bases at J, leaving 4 bases unmatched. Germline loops: CDR1 ENHRY, CDR2 SYGVKD. This CDR3 is 15 amino acids long. CDR3 amino acids: CAITHSGSSYNEQFF. For the CDR3, the DNA is TGTGCCATCACCCATAGCGGGAGCTCCTACAATGAGCAGTTCTTC.

This clonotype has more than one count but fewer than ten. The rearrangement joins TRBV6-1 to TRBJ2-3; 11 bases match TRBD1. The CDR3 is 15 amino acids. Germline values: CDR1 MNHNS, CDR2 SASEGT. J gave up 4 bases and V 5 bases, and 5 bases lay outside the gene matches. CDR3 nucleotides: TGTGCCAGCAGTCCTCGGACAGGGGGCGCAGATACGCAGTATTTT. It is translated as CASSPRTGGADTQYF.

Worth noting for this clonotype: Because it lacks the conserved phenylalanine or tryptophan at the end, this CDR3 is likely a read error. The DNA is left out, because the CDR3 cannot be placed on it with certainty; the CDR3 is given as TCRdb lists it. The chain uses TRBV21-1 and TRBJ2-7; the D segment call TRBD1 is taken from the table without a DNA check. TRBV21-1 is labeled a pseudogene. The CDR3 is 16 amino acids in total, end residues counted. The CDR3 is CASSKMGGVPGYEQYY.

V is TRBV30 and J is TRBJ2-7; TRBD2 matches 11 bases. Germline V CDR1 and CDR2: GTSNPN, SVGIG (reference sequence). J gave up 2 bases and V 1 base, and 4 bases lay outside the gene matches. The CDR3 runs 15 residues. The CDR3 DNA reads as TGTGCCTGGAGTGCCGGGACTAGCGGAGCCTACGAGCAGTACTTC. Amino acid sequence: CAWSAGTSGAYEQYF. The full variable domain, rest sourced from reference TRBV30 and TRBJ2-7, is SQTIHQWPATLVQPVGSPLSLECTVEGTSNPNLYWYRQAAGRGLQLLFYSVGIGQISSEVPQNLSASRPQDRQFILSSKKLLLSDSGFYLCAWSAGTSGAYEQYFGPGTRLTVT.

This clonotype occurred once. The J gene is TRBJ2-2, the V gene TRBV30; TRBD1 matches 7 bases. Germline-derived CDR1 and CDR2 are GTSNPN and SVGIG (reference sequence). V lost 4 bases to trimming and J lost 5 bases; unmatched junction nucleotides: 7. The CDR3 consists of 14 residues. The DNA of the CDR3 is TGTGCCTGGACCAGGACAGGTGAAACCGGGGAGCTGTTTTTT. The encoded protein is CAWTRTGETGELFF. The whole variable domain, filled in from reference TRBV30 and TRBJ2-2, reads SQTIHQWPATLVQPVGSPLSLECTVEGTSNPNLYWYRQAAGRGLQLLFYSVGIGQISSEVPQNLSASRPQDRQFILSSKKLLLSDSGFYLCAWTRTGETGELFFGEGSRLTVL.

This clonotype was picked up a small number of times. This chain uses TRBV29-1 with TRBJ1-2; 7 nucleotides agree with TRBD1. The CDR3 runs 13 residues. Germline values: CDR1 SQVTM, CDR2 ANQGSEA. J gave up 4 bases and V 6 bases, and 8 bases lay outside the gene matches. The CDR3, as DNA: TGCAGCGTCGGGACAGCTGTTTCCTATGGCTACACCTTC. It yields the protein CSVGTAVSYGYTF.

V is TRBV20-1 and J is TRBJ1-6, with D possibly matching TRBD1 (6 bases). V was cut by 0 bases and J by 7 bases, with 13 bases left in between. CDR1 and CDR2 (germline): DFQATT, SNEGSKA (reference sequence). This CDR3 is 15 amino acids long. The CDR3 loop reads CSARDPQGLNSPLHF. CDR3 bases: TGCAGTGCTAGAGATCCCCAGGGGCTAAATTCACCCCTCCACTTT.

The chain has TRBV25-1 and TRBJ2-5; D remains unclear. Germline CDR1 MGHDK, CDR2 SYGVNS. The CDR3 runs 14 residues. V was clipped by 3 bases and J by 0 bases, with 8 bases between them. The CDR3 DNA reads as TGTGCCAGCAGTGACCGGCAGTACCAAGAGACCCAGTACTTC. It translates to CASSDRQYQETQYF.

The count of this clonotype is one. The chain recombines TRBV27 with TRBJ2-3; 8 positions agree with TRBD1. V dropped 5 bases and J dropped 4; count of bases not matched to a gene: 11. The CDR3 is 16 residues long. Looked up from germline, CDR1 is MNHEY and CDR2 is SMNVEV (reference sequence). DNA of the CDR3: TGTGCCAGCAGTCCGTCGACAGGGGCTCGGGCAGATACGCAGTATTTT. Translation: CASSPSTGARADTQYF.

This clonotype was detected a few times. J is TRBJ2-1 and V is TRBV29-1; possible D gene TRBD1, 7 bases. This CDR3 spans 14 amino acids. The ends were cut back, 6 bases at V and 4 bases at J, with 16 bases in the middle. Germline values: CDR1 SQVTM, CDR2 ANQGSEA. The CDR3 DNA is TGCAGCGTGGCGGGACAGAACCTTTACAATGAGCAGTTCTTC. Protein: CSVAGQNLYNEQFF.

This clonotype was observed at least ten times. The chain couples TRBV7-2 to TRBJ2-5; 10 bases are shared with TRBD2. The CDR3 sequence is 14 residues long. CDR1 is SGHTA and CDR2 is FQGNSA in the germline V gene. The trim removed 3 bases at V and 4 bases at J, leaving 2 bases unmatched. This CDR3 reads CASSFSSGGETQYF. Written as DNA, the CDR3 is TGTGCCAGCAGCTTTTCTAGCGGGGGAGAGACCCAGTACTTC. The full variable domain, in which reference TRBV7-2 and TRBJ2-5 provide the parts outside the CDR3, is GAGVSQSPSNKVTEKGKDVELRCDPISGHTALYWYRQSLGQGLEFLIYFQGNSAPDKSGLPSDRFSAERTGGSVSTLTIQRTQQEDSAVYLCASSFSSGGETQYFGPGTRLLVL.

The rearrangement uses TRBV6-1 and TRBJ2-1, with 9 bases that match TRBD2. This CDR3 region has 15 residues. The germline V gene encodes CDR1 MNHNS and CDR2 SASEGT. Unmatched junction bases numbered 8, after V lost 7 bases and J lost 4 bases. CDR3 residues: CASMAGGSLYNEQFF. CDR3 nucleotide sequence: TGTGCCAGCATGGCGGGGGGGAGCCTATACAATGAGCAGTTCTTC.

This clonotype was recorded a few times. The chain employs TRBV28 and TRBJ2-7; TRBD1 aligns across 8 bases. V shed 2 bases, J shed 6 bases, and the junction held 9 bases outside the gene matches. The CDR3 consists of 15 residues. Germline V gene lookup returns CDR1 MDHEN and CDR2 SYDVKM. The CDR3 here is CASSLIRGRSGEQYF. CDR3 nucleotide sequence: TGTGCCAGCAGTTTAATCAGGGGGCGCTCAGGCGAGCAGTACTTC.

The genes are TRBV3-1 and TRBJ1-1; no firm D call. CDR1 is LGHDT and CDR2 is YNNKEL in the germline V gene (reference sequence). This CDR3 region has 15 residues. Trimming shortened V by 4 bases and J by 6 bases, and 18 bases separated the two germline ends. The CDR3 protein is CASSLLGRGTAEAFF. The DNA of the CDR3 is TGTGCCAGCAGCCTCCTAGGACGGGGAACGGCTGAAGCTTTCTTT.

The chain employs TRBV6-1 and TRBJ1-2; D may be TRBD1 (6 bases). The V gene's germline CDR1 is MNHNS and CDR2 SASEGT. V gave up 2 bases and J gave up 0 bases, with 10 bases separating them. The CDR3 runs to 15 residues. CDR3 loop: CASSEYTGPNYGYTF. The CDR3 nucleotides read TGTGCCAGCAGTGAATATACAGGGCCTAACTATGGCTACACCTTC.

This clonotype was observed at least ten times. CDR3 protein: CASSLYGRGQRGNEQYF. The CDR3 DNA sequence: TGTGCCAGCAGTTTATATGGTAGGGGGCAGCGAGGAAACGAGCAGTACTTC. The chain links TRBV12-3 or TRBV12-4 to TRBJ2-7, with 7 bases matching TRBD1. After removal of 2 bases from V and 5 bases from J, the junction contained 15 bases not matched to a gene. The CDR3 has 17 residues.

This chain links TRBV10-3 with TRBJ2-3, with D perhaps given as TRBD1 or TRBD2 (5 bases each). Germline V gene sequence: CDR1 ENHRY, CDR2 SYGVKD. The CDR3 spans 13 residues. Trimming stripped 6 bases from V and 4 bases from J, with 11 bases between. The CDR3 protein is CAISWDGSDTQYF. As DNA, the CDR3 is TGTGCCATCAGCTGGGACGGATCAGATACGCAGTATTTT.

About this clonotype: Relative to the germline gene, one junction end is altered; a read error may explain this. The J gene is TRBJ2-3, the V gene TRBV7-9; D is unclear. This CDR3 region has 14 residues. From germline, CDR1 is SEHNR and CDR2 FQNEAQ (reference sequence). The CDR3, as DNA: TGTGCCACCAGCTTAGTGCCGGACACAGATACGCAGTATTTT. Its translation is CATSLVPDTDTQYF. Variable domain in full (rest from reference TRBV7-9 and TRBJ2-3): DTGVSQNPRHKITKRGQNVTFRCDPISEHNRLYWYRQTLGQGPEFLTYFQNEAQLEKSRLLSDRFSAERPKGSFSTLEIQRTEQGDSAMYLCATSLVPDTDTQYFGPGTRLTVL.

The chain has TRBV20-1 and TRBJ1-3, with TRBD1 as a possible D gene (6 bases). CDR1 and CDR2 from the germline V gene are DFQATT and SNEGSKA (reference sequence). The CDR3 extends over 13 amino acids. V dropped 1 base and J dropped 4 bases, with 8 bases sitting between them. The CDR3 nucleotides read TGCAGTGCTAGAGTTCAGGGGGGAAACACCATATATTTT. This codes for CSARVQGGNTIYF.

This clonotype has ten or more counts. The genes are TRBV18 and TRBJ2-7, with TRBD2 matching over 13 bases. Germline V gene sequence: CDR1 KGHSH, CDR2 LQKENI. This CDR3 has 13 residues. The V gene end was trimmed by 6 bases and the J gene end by 6 bases; junction bases not matched to a gene: 2. This chain's CDR3 is CASSGTSGIEQYF. In nucleotides, the CDR3 is TGTGCCAGCTCCGGGACTAGCGGGATCGAGCAGTACTTC.

This clonotype came up many times. The J gene is TRBJ2-1, the V gene TRBV12-3 or TRBV12-4, with D tentatively TRBD1 or TRBD2 (5 bases each). Trimming shortened V by 5 bases and J by 6 bases, and 11 bases separated the two germline ends. This CDR3 region has 13 residues. The CDR3 bases are TGTGCCAGCAGTCCTGGGACGGGCAATGAGCAGTTCTTC. This translates into CASSPGTGNEQFF.